This is a list of T cell receptor beta chains from one sample in a study of cytomegalovirus exposure and HLA in healthy donors. Generated by immunoSEQ multiplex PCR, the TCRdb table keeps only in-frame clones and is missing some. The table lists some 68,000 clones, roughly 96% of them singletons. Sequencing was carried out using PBMCs. The receptors shown here come from a man aged 18 to 30 in good health and CMV-seronegative. CDR3s include the opening cysteine and the closing phenylalanine or tryptophan. Each record gives: J gene, clone size, D gene, V gene, CDR3 DNA, CDR3 protein. The D gene is left open where the match is weak. Size tells how often a clone was seen (once, few, many) or the class of an expanded clone, and some rows leave it out.

j_gene: TRBJ2-3; abundance: NA; d_gene: TRBD1; v_gene: TRBV5-1; CDR3nt: TGCGCCAGCAGCCCCGGGACAGGGGCAGATACGCAGTATTTT; CDR3aa: CASSPGTGADTQYF
j_gene: TRBJ1-5; abundance: NA; d_gene: NA; v_gene: TRBV28; CDR3nt: TGTGCCAGCAGTTTATGGGGGCTTCAGCCCCAGCATTTT; CDR3aa: CASSLWGLQPQHF
j_gene: TRBJ1-1; abundance: NA; d_gene: TRBD1; v_gene: TRBV10-3; CDR3nt: TGTGCCATCAGTGATTCGACAGGGGGCACTGAAGCTTTCTTT; CDR3aa: CAISDSTGGTEAFF
j_gene: TRBJ1-6; abundance: NA; d_gene: TRBD1; v_gene: TRBV9; CDR3nt: TGTGCCAGCAGCGCCGGAGGGACAGGGAGTTCACCCCTCCACTTT; CDR3aa: CASSAGGTGSSPLHF
j_gene: TRBJ2-5; abundance: NA; d_gene: TRBD2; v_gene: TRBV18; CDR3nt: TGTGCCAGTGTAGCGGGAGGATTGGAGACCCAGTACTTC; CDR3aa: CASVAGGLETQYF
j_gene: TRBJ1-2; abundance: NA; d_gene: NA; v_gene: TRBV11-2; CDR3nt: TGTGCCAGCAGCCCGCGTTTCGACGGACTCTATGGCTACACCTTC; CDR3aa: CASSPRFDGLYGYTF
j_gene: TRBJ1-2; abundance: once; d_gene: TRBD1; v_gene: TRBV4-1; CDR3nt: TGCGCCAGCAGCCAAGGACAGGGCGCGAATGGCTACACCTTC; CDR3aa: CASSQGQGANGYTF
j_gene: TRBJ2-7; abundance: NA; d_gene: TRBD1; v_gene: TRBV18; CDR3nt: TGTGCCAGCTCACCCGGGACAGCCTACGAGCAGTACTTC; CDR3aa: CASSPGTAYEQYF
j_gene: TRBJ1-3; abundance: NA; d_gene: NA; v_gene: TRBV19; CDR3nt: TGTGCCAGTAGTATGACAACGTCCTCTGGAAACACCATATATTTT; CDR3aa: CASSMTTSSGNTIYF
j_gene: TRBJ2-7; abundance: NA; d_gene: TRBD2; v_gene: TRBV18; CDR3nt: TGTGCCAGCTCACCATCACTAGCGGGAGTCAACGAGCAGTACTTC; CDR3aa: CASSPSLAGVNEQYF
j_gene: TRBJ2-7; abundance: NA; d_gene: NA; v_gene: TRBV5-1; CDR3nt: TGCGCCAGCAGCCTGAGGCAGGGGCAGGGGCAGTACTTC; CDR3aa: CASSLRQGQGQYF
j_gene: TRBJ1-3; abundance: NA; d_gene: TRBD1; v_gene: TRBV2; CDR3nt: TGTGCCAGCAGTGAGCCCGGGACAGAGTATTTT; CDR3aa: CASSEPGTEYF
j_gene: TRBJ2-7; abundance: NA; d_gene: NA; v_gene: TRBV10-1; CDR3nt: TGCGCCAGCAGTGGAGTCCCCCCCTACGAGCAGTACTTC; CDR3aa: CASSGVPPYEQYF
j_gene: TRBJ1-1; abundance: NA; d_gene: NA; v_gene: TRBV18; CDR3nt: TGTGCCAGCTCACCCCCCAAGGGGGAGAACACTGAAGCTTTCTTT; CDR3aa: CASSPPKGENTEAFF
j_gene: TRBJ2-7; abundance: NA; d_gene: TRBD1; v_gene: TRBV27; CDR3nt: TGTGCCAGCAATTTCCGGGACAGACCCTACGAGCAGTACTTC; CDR3aa: CASNFRDRPYEQYF
j_gene: TRBJ2-1; abundance: once; d_gene: TRBD1; v_gene: TRBV5-4; CDR3nt: TGTGCCAGCAGCTTTAGTACAGGGGCAACACCACGTGAGCAGTTCTTC; CDR3aa: CASSFSTGATPREQFF
j_gene: TRBJ2-2; abundance: NA; d_gene: TRBD2; v_gene: TRBV5-1; CDR3nt: TGCGCCAGCTGCGGACTAGCGGGAGATATGAGCGGGGAGCTGTTTTTT; CDR3aa: CASCGLAGDMSGELFF
j_gene: TRBJ2-5; abundance: NA; d_gene: TRBD2; v_gene: TRBV25-1; CDR3nt: TGTGCCAGCAGTGAATGGGAGGGACAAGAGACCCAGTACTTC; CDR3aa: CASSEWEGQETQYF
j_gene: TRBJ2-1; abundance: NA; d_gene: TRBD2; v_gene: TRBV4-2; CDR3nt: TGTGCCAGCAGCCTGGGACTAGCGGGAGGCCCTTACAATGAGCAGTTCTTC; CDR3aa: CASSLGLAGGPYNEQFF
j_gene: TRBJ2-2; abundance: NA; d_gene: TRBD1; v_gene: TRBV2; CDR3nt: TGTGCCAGCAGTTACGGACAGGAGTCCGATTACGGGGAGCTGTTTTTT; CDR3aa: CASSYGQESDYGELFF
j_gene: TRBJ1-6; abundance: NA; d_gene: NA; v_gene: TRBV18; CDR3nt: TGTGCCAGCTCACTACCGGGGTACAGGGATAATTCACCCCTCCACTTT; CDR3aa: CASSLPGYRDNSPLHF
j_gene: TRBJ1-1; abundance: NA; d_gene: TRBD1; v_gene: TRBV11-3; CDR3nt: TGTGCCAGCAGCCACAGGACAGGGTTTAACACTGAAGCTTTCTTT; CDR3aa: CASSHRTGFNTEAFF
j_gene: TRBJ2-7; abundance: NA; d_gene: TRBD1; v_gene: TRBV28; CDR3nt: TGTGCCAGCAGTTTAAGACAGGGGTGGGAGCAGTACTTC; CDR3aa: CASSLRQGWEQYF
j_gene: TRBJ1-4; abundance: NA; d_gene: TRBD1; v_gene: TRBV11-2; CDR3nt: TGTGCCAGCAGCTTGGGAATGACTACAGGGGATGGTCAAAAACTGTTTTTT; CDR3aa: CASSLGMTTGDGQKLFF
j_gene: TRBJ2-6; abundance: NA; d_gene: TRBD1; v_gene: TRBV7-2; CDR3nt: TGTGCCAGCAGCTTAGGACAGGGGCAAGGGGCCAACGTCCTGACTTTC; CDR3aa: CASSLGQGQGANVLTF
j_gene: TRBJ1-4; abundance: NA; d_gene: NA; v_gene: TRBV11-3; CDR3nt: TGTGCCAGCAGCTTGGGACAAAATAATGAAAAACTGTTTTTT; CDR3aa: CASSLGQNNEKLFF
j_gene: TRBJ2-2; abundance: NA; d_gene: NA; v_gene: TRBV23-1; CDR3nt: TGCGCCAGCAGGACCGGGGGAAAGGCGGGGCGAAACACCGGGGAGCTGTTTTTT; CDR3aa: CASRTGGKAGRNTGELFF
j_gene: TRBJ1-1; abundance: NA; d_gene: NA; v_gene: TRBV4-1; CDR3nt: TGCGCCAGCAGCCAACATGGACGGGGAAGGGCTGAAGCTTTCTTT; CDR3aa: CASSQHGRGRAEAFF
j_gene: TRBJ1-1; abundance: NA; d_gene: NA; v_gene: TRBV2; CDR3nt: TGTGCCAGCATTCCAGGGAGGGCTTTGGCTTTCTTT; CDR3aa: CASIPGRALAFF
j_gene: TRBJ2-3; abundance: NA; d_gene: TRBD2; v_gene: TRBV6-1; CDR3nt: TGTGCCAGCAGGGGACTAGCGGGAGATACGCAGTATTTT; CDR3aa: CASRGLAGDTQYF
j_gene: TRBJ2-6; abundance: NA; d_gene: TRBD2; v_gene: TRBV10-3; CDR3nt: TGTGCCACCTCTCGGGGGGGTATACTCTCTGGGGCCAACGTCCTGACTTTC; CDR3aa: CATSRGGILSGANVLTF
j_gene: TRBJ1-6; abundance: NA; d_gene: NA; v_gene: TRBV2; CDR3nt: TGTGCCAGCAGAGGGCGAGAGGGAAATGGTGATTCACCCCTCCACTTT; CDR3aa: CASRGREGNGDSPLHF
j_gene: TRBJ2-7; abundance: NA; d_gene: NA; v_gene: TRBV5-1; CDR3nt: TGCGCCAGCAGCTTGGGACAGCGCTCCTACGAGCAGTACTTC; CDR3aa: CASSLGQRSYEQYF
j_gene: TRBJ2-1; abundance: NA; d_gene: TRBD1; v_gene: TRBV7-6; CDR3nt: TGTGCCAGCAGCGTCAGGACAGGCTCGAGCCCCTACAATGAGCAGTTCTTC; CDR3aa: CASSVRTGSSPYNEQFF
j_gene: TRBJ1-2; abundance: NA; d_gene: NA; v_gene: TRBV6-1; CDR3nt: TGTGCCAGCACCCTAAACTGGTCCGAGGGCTACACCTTC; CDR3aa: CASTLNWSEGYTF
j_gene: TRBJ1-2; abundance: NA; d_gene: TRBD1; v_gene: TRBV28; CDR3nt: TGTGCCAGCAGTTGGGACAGGGGCTACACCTTC; CDR3aa: CASSWDRGYTF
j_gene: TRBJ2-2; abundance: NA; d_gene: TRBD2; v_gene: TRBV7-9; CDR3nt: TGTGCCAGCAGCTTAGCTAGCGGGACGACCGGGGAGCTGTTTTTT; CDR3aa: CASSLASGTTGELFF
j_gene: TRBJ2-2; abundance: once; d_gene: TRBD2; v_gene: TRBV7-6; CDR3nt: TGTGCCAGCAGCTTTAGCGGGAGGGAACACGGGGAGCTGTTTTTT; CDR3aa: CASSFSGREHGELFF
j_gene: TRBJ2-7; abundance: NA; d_gene: TRBD2; v_gene: TRBV7-8; CDR3nt: TGTGCCAGCAGCTCATATGGGGCGGGAGCCTCCTACGAGCAGTACTTC; CDR3aa: CASSSYGAGASYEQYF
j_gene: TRBJ2-5; abundance: NA; d_gene: TRBD1; v_gene: TRBV6-1; CDR3nt: TGTGCCAGCAGTGACACCCTCATGACAGGGCTGCCAGAGACCCAGTACTTC; CDR3aa: CASSDTLMTGLPETQYF
j_gene: TRBJ1-1; abundance: once; d_gene: NA; v_gene: TRBV7-9; CDR3nt: TGTGCCAGCAGCTTAGCTTCAACCGGGAACACTGAAGCTTTCTTT; CDR3aa: CASSLASTGNTEAFF
j_gene: TRBJ2-7; abundance: once; d_gene: NA; v_gene: TRBV18; CDR3nt: TGTGCCAGCTCACCCTCCCGCGGAGGGAGGCTCTACGAGCAGTACTTC; CDR3aa: CASSPSRGGRLYEQYF